This TCR beta chain was sequenced during a study of PD-L1 blockade in urothelial cancer. Study details: The study started patients on atezolizumab around 2014, giving 1,200 mg intravenously every 3 weeks. Of roughly 31 patients, some 25 were males with bladder-origin urothelial cancer. T cell content in blood samples showed a median of about 140,000.

The repertoire was sequenced with immunoSEQ multiplex PCR; TCRdb's copy has only in-frame clones and lacks some. The sample contains 85,000 to 90,000 clones, roughly nine tenths of which appear only once. Time point specified: pretreatment peripheral blood. General study findings and limits: Durable benefit was linked to greater 3-week expansion of tumor-associated blood clones.

CDR1 is MDHEN, CDR2 SYDVKM, per germline. CDR3 length: 13 amino acids. With 7 bases removed from V and 6 bases from J, the gap between germline ends came to 15 bases. A word on this clone: Its antigen is not identified.

The chain combines TRBV28 with TRBJ1-2, with D hard to call. The source material was PBMCs, sampled around atezolizumab (anti-PD-L1) treatment. This receptor was obtained from a woman over 75 with urothelial cancer. The CDR3 here is CASTAQIGNGYTF. The CDR3, as DNA: TGTGCCAGCACCGCCCAAATCGGGAATGGCTACACCTTC.